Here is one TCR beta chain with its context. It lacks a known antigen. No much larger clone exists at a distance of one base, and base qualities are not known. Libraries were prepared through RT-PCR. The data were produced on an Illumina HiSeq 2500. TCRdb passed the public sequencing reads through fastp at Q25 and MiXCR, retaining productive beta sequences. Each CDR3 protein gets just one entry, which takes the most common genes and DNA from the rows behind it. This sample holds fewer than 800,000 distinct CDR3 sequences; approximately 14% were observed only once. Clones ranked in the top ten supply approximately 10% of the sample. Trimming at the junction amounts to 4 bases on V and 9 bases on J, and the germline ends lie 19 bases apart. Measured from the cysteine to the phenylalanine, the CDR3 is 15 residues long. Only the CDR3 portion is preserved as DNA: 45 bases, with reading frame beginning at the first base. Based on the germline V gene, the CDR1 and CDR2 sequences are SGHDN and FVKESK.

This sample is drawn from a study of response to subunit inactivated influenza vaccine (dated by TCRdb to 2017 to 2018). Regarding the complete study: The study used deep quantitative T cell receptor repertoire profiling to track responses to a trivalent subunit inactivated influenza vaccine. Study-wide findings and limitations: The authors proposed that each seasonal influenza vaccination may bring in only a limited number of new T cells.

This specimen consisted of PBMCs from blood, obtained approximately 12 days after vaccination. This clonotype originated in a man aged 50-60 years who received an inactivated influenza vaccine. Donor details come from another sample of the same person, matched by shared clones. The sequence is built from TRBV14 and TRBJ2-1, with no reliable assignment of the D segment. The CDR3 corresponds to CASSPRRSPVGEQFF. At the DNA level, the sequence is TGTGCCAGCAGCCCACGGCGGAGCCCTGTTGGTGAGCAGTTCTTC. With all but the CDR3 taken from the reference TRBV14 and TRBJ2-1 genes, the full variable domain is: EAGVTQFPSHSVIEKGQTVTLRCDPISGHDNLYWYRRVMGKEIKFLLHFVKESKQDESGMPNNRFLAERTGGTYSTLKVQPAELEDSGVYFCASSPRRSPVGEQFFGPGTRLTVL.